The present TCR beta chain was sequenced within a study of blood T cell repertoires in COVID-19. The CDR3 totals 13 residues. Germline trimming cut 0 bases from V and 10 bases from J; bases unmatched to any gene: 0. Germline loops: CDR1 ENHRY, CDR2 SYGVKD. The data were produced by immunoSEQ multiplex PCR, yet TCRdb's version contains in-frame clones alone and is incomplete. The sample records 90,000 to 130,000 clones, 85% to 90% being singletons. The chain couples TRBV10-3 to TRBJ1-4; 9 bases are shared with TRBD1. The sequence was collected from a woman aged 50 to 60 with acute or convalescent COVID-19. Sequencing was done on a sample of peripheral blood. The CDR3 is CAISESTGGKLFF. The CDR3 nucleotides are TGTGCCATCAGTGAGTCGACAGGGGGAAAACTGTTTTTT.